This T cell receptor (beta chain) appears in the sequencing data of a study of blood T cells in healthy people across ages. Whole-study results and caveats: Roughly linear age-related decline in beta diversity appeared, significant by age about 37. Naive CD4+ cell counts and diversity both ran higher in long-lived than in aged donors. Leaving the PBMCs unsorted stopped any conclusive comparison of naive versus antigen-experienced cells.

In the case of this clonotype: Its antigen is currently unknown.

The donors, all healthy, were Caucasians living in Russia, aged roughly 6 to 100. Germline lookup yields CDR1 DFQATT and CDR2 SNEGSKA (reference sequence). CDR3 length: 12 residues. Trimming shortened V by 5 bases and J by 3 bases, and 9 bases separated the two germline ends. It was with a sample-barcoded 5' primer and a J-beta primer mix that a second PCR of about 7 to 12 cycles was run. TCRdb fed the 5' RACE reads into MiXCR, producing one record per CDR3 protein. The sample consists of 1.5 million or so distinct CDR3 sequences, approximately 42% of them appearing once. V usage is TRBV20-1 and J usage is TRBJ2-3, with unresolved D. The sequence came from a woman aged 18-30 years in good health. Sequencing input: blood. In nucleotides, the CDR3 is TGCAGTGCTTCCAAGGGTACAGATACGCAGTATTTT. Protein product: CSASKGTDTQYF.